This T cell receptor (beta chain) emerged from a study of cytomegalovirus exposure and HLA in healthy donors. Germline CDR1 KGHSH, CDR2 LQKENI. This CDR3 comprises 13 residues. V lost 1 base and J 5 bases, leaving 8 bases between the germline ends. Vbeta (60) and Jbeta (13) primers were used in the PCR. Clones were read by immunoSEQ multiplex PCR, and TCRdb kept only the in-frame ones, dropping some. Recorded for this sample: approximately 110,000 clones. This sequence originates from a man aged 18 to 30 in good health and CMV-seronegative. The sequencing sample was made of PBMCs. This chain joins TRBV18 and TRBJ1-1; D is unclear. Written as DNA, the CDR3 is TGTGCCAGCTCACCACTACAGACAACTGAAGCTTTCTTT. Protein: CASSPLQTTEAFF.